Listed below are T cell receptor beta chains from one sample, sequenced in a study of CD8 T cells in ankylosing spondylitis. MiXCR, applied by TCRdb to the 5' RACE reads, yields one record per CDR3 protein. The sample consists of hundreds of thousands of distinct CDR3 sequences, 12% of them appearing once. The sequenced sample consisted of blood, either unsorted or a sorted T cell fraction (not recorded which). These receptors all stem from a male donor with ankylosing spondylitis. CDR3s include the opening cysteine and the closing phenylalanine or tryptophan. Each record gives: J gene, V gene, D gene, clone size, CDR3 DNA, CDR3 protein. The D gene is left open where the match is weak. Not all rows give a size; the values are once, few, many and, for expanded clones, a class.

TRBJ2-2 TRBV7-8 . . TGTGCCAGCAGCCCTTGGGCGTCGGCGAACACCGGGGAGCTGTTTTTT CASSPWASANTGELFF
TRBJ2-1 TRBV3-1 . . TGTGCCAGCAGCCTGCCGATGGGGGCTCGGGTTGAGCAGTTCTTC CASSLPMGARVEQFF
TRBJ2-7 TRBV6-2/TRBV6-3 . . TGTGCCAGCAGTTACTCAATGCTTTACGAGCAGTACTTC CASSYSMLYEQYF
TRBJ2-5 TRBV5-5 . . TGTGCCAGCAGCTTACCAGTGATTCAAGAGACCCAGTACTTC CASSLPVIQETQYF
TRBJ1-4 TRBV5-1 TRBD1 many TGCGCCAGCAGCTTGACAGGGGCCAACTTAAATGAAAAACTGTTTTTT CASSLTGANLNEKLFF
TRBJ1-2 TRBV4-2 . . TGTGCCAGCAGCCAAGATTTCGGGGGATATGGCTATGGCTACACCTTC CASSQDFGGYGYGYTF
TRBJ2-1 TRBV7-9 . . TGTGCCAGCAGCTTTATCGGGCTCGAGCAGTTCTTC CASSFIGLEQFF
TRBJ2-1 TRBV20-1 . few TGCAGTGCTAGAGTCGGAGAGACCTACAATGAGCAGTTCTTC CSARVGETYNEQFF
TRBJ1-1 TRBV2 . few TGTGCCAGCGGGGGCGGGGGTACGGCTTTCTTT CASGGGGTAFF
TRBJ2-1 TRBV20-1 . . TGCAGTCCCGCGGGCAATGAGCAGTTCTTC CSPAGNEQFF
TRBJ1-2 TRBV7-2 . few TGTGCCAGCAGCGTCGTGGGAGGCTATGGCTACACCTTC CASSVVGGYGYTF
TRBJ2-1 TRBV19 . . TGTGCCAGTAGTACACAGGGGGGGGACTACAATGAGCAGTTCTTC CASSTQGGDYNEQFF
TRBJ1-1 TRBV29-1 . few TGCAGCGTTGACAGGCCTCGAGAAGCTTTCTTT CSVDRPREAFF
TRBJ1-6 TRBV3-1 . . TGTGCCAGCAGCCAAGTGGTTGCCGGCATTTCACCCCTCCACTTT CASSQVVAGISPLHF
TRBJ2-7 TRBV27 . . TGTGCCAGCAGTTTATCCGCGAGGGGTTTTGCCTACGAGCAGTACTTC CASSLSARGFAYEQYF
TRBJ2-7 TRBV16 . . TGTGCCAGCAGCCAATCTTATAGGGGCGAGCAGTACTTC CASSQSYRGEQYF
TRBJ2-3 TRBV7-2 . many TGTGCCAGCAGCTTAGTAGAGGGGACCCCCCTGCCTTTT CASSLVEGTPLPF
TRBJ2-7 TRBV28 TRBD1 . TGTGCCAGCAGTATAGGGGGGACAGGAAGCTCCTACGAGCAGTACTTC CASSIGGTGSSYEQYF
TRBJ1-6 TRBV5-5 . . TGTGCCAGCACCCTACCGGGCCTTGATTCACCCCTCCACTTT CASTLPGLDSPLHF
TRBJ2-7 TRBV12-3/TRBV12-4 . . TGTGCCAGCAGTCTCTCATTCCGCGGACGCGAGCAGTACTTC CASSLSFRGREQYF
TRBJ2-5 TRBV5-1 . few TGCGCCAGCAGCTTCGAAGGGATGGATGAGACCCAGTACTTC CASSFEGMDETQYF
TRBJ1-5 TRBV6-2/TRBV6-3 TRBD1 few TGTGCCAGCAGTGACCTCTGGACAGGGGCAGGCCAGCCCCAGCATTTT CASSDLWTGAGQPQHF
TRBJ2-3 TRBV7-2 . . TGTGCCAGCAGCCTCGGGGTGGGGGGCGATACGCAGTATTTT CASSLGVGGDTQYF
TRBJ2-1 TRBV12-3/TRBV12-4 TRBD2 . TGTGCCAGCAGTTTAGATAGCGGGGGTTACAATGAGCAGTTCTTC CASSLDSGGYNEQFF
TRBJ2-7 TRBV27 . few TGTGCCAGCAGTCTTCTAGGACGAACTGGGGGGCAGTACTTC CASSLLGRTGGQYF
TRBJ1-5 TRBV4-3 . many TGCGCCAGCAGCCAAGATTCGGGGAGAGATCAGCCCCAGCATTTT CASSQDSGRDQPQHF
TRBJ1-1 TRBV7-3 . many TGTGCCAGCAGCCCCGGGCCCACACAGCTCACTGAAGCTTTCTTT CASSPGPTQLTEAFF
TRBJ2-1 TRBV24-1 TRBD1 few TGTGCCACCAGTGATTCTCCGACAGGGACATACAATGAGCAGTTCTTC CATSDSPTGTYNEQFF
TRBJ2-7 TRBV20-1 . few TGCAGTGCTACTGGGCCCCAGATGTACGGATACGAGCAGTACTTC CSATGPQMYGYEQYF
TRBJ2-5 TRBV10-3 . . TGTGCCATCAGTGTTAACCCCCTTTGGGAGACCCAGTACTTC CAISVNPLWETQYF
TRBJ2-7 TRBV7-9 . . TGTGCCAGCAGCTTAGGACCCCAGCGTTATTCCTACGAGCAGTACTTC CASSLGPQRYSYEQYF
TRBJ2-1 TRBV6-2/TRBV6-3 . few TGTGCCAGCAGTTACTCGGCAGGGTACAATGAGCAGTTCTTC CASSYSAGYNEQFF
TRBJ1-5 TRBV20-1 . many TGCAGTGCCCAGGGCCCGTATAGCAATCAGCCCCAGCATTTT CSAQGPYSNQPQHF
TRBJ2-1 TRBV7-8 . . TGTGCCAGCAGCTTAGACGGGATCACCACTCACAATGAGCAGTTCTTC CASSLDGITTHNEQFF
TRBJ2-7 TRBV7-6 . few TGTGCCAGCAGCTTATGGTCCAGTGACGAGCAGTACTTC CASSLWSSDEQYF
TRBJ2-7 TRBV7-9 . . TGTGCCAGCAGTTTACCAGAGGGGGGCCACGAGCAGTACTTC CASSLPEGGHEQYF
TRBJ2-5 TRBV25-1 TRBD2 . TGTGCCAGCAGTGACCCCGTTCGGGGCGGGAGCCAAGAGACCCAGTACTTC CASSDPVRGGSQETQYF
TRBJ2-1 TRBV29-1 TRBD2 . TGCAGCGTGGCAGCTAGCGGGAGGGCTACTGAGCAGTTCTTC CSVAASGRATEQFF
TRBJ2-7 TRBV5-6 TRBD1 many TGTGCCAGCAGCTTGGAGGACAGGGACGAGCAGTACTTC CASSLEDRDEQYF
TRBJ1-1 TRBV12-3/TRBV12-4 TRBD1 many TGTGCCAGCAGGCACAGGACAGGTTCCTACCGGAACAGTGAAGCTTTCTTT CASRHRTGSYRNSEAFF
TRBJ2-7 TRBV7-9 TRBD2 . TGTGCCAGCAGTCCGAGGGCTAGCGGGACTTACGAGCAGTACTTC CASSPRASGTYEQYF
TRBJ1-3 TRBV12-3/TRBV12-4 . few TGTGCCAGCAGTTTAGTTGTCGGCCCTGGCTCTGGAAACACCATATATTTT CASSLVVGPGSGNTIYF
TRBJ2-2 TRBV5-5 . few TGTGCCAGCAGCTTGATGACCACGAACACCGGGGAGCTGTTTTTT CASSLMTTNTGELFF
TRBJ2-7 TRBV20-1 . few TGCAGTGCTAGAGATGGTTTTTATGGTTCGTCGGGCGAGCAGTACTTC CSARDGFYGSSGEQYF
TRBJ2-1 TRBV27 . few TGTGCCAGCAGTTTATCGGTGGCCAGCTCCTACAATGAGCAGTTCTTC CASSLSVASSYNEQFF
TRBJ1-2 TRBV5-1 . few TGCGCCAGCAGCGAAGAGCGAGGGGTTTGGGGCTACACCTTC CASSEERGVWGYTF
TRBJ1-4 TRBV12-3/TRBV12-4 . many TGTGCCAGCAGGGGGACGACCAGGACTGAAAAACTGTTTTTT CASRGTTRTEKLFF
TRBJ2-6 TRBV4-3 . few TGCGCCAGGAAAGGCTCTGGGGCCAACGTCCTGACTTTC CARKGSGANVLTF
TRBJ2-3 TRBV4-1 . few TGCGCCAGCAGCCGTATCGGGTGGGCAGATACGCAGTATTTT CASSRIGWADTQYF
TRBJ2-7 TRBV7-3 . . TGTGCCAGCAGCCCGCCGAACGGTGACGAGCAGTACTTC CASSPPNGDEQYF